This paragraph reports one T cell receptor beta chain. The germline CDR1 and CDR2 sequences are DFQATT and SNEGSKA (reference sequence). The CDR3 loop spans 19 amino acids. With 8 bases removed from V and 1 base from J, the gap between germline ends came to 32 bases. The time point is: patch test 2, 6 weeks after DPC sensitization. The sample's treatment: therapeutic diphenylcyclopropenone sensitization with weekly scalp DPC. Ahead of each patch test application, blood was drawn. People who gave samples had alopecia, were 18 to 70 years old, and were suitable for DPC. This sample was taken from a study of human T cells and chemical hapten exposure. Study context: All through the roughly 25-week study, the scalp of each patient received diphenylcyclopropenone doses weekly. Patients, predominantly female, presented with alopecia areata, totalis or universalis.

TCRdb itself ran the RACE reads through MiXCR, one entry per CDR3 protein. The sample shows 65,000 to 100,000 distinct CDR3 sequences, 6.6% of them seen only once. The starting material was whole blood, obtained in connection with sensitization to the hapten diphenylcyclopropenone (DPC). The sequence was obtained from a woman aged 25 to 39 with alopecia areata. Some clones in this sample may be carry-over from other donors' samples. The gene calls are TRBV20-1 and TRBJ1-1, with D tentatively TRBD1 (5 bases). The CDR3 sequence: CSTLSRVGAGVRRNTEAFF. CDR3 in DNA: TGCAGTACGTTGAGCCGGGTGGGTGCGGGGGTCCGTCGGAACACTGAAGCTTTCTTT.